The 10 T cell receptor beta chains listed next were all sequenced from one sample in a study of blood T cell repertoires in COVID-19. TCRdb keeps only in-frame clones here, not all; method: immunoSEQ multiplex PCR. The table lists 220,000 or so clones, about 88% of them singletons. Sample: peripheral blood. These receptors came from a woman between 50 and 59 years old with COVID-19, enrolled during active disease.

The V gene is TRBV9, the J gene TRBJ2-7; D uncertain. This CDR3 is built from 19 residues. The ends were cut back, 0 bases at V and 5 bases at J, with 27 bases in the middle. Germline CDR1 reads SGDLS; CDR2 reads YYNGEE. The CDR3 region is CASSVGPHREASVLHEQYV. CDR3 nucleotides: TGTGCCAGCAGCGTAGGCCCCCATCGTGAAGCCTCCGTTCTTCACGAGCAGTACGTC.

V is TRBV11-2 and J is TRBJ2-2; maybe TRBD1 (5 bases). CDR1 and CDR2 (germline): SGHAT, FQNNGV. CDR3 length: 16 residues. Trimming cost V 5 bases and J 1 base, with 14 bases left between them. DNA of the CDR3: TGTGCCAGCAGCCTTCCGACAGTCCTGAACACCGGGGAGCTGTTTTTT. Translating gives CASSLPTVLNTGELFF.

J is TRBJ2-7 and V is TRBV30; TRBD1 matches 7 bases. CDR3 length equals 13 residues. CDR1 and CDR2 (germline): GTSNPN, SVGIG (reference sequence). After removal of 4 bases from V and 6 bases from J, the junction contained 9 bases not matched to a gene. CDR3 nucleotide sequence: TGTGCCTGGATGGGCAGGGGGTCAAGCGAGCAGTACGTC. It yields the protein CAWMGRGSSEQYV.

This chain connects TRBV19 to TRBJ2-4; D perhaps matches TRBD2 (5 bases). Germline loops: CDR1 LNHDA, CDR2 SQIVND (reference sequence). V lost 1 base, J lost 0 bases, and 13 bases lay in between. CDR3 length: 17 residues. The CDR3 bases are TGTGCCAGTAGTATAGGAGGAGGATCCTTAGCCAAAAACATTCAGTACTTC. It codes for CASSIGGGSLAKNIQYF.

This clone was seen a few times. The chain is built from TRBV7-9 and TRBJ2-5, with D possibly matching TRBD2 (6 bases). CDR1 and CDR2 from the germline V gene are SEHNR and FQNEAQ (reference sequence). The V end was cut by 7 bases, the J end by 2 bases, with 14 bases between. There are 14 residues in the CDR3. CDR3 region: CASISPGDQETQYF. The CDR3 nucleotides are TGTGCCAGCATCTCGCCGGGGGATCAAGAGACCCAGTACTTC.

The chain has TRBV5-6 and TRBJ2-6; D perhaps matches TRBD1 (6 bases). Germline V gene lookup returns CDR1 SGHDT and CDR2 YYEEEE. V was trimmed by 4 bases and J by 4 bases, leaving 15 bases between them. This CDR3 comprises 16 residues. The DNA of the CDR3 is TGTGCCAGCAGCCCAGGAACAGGGCGGGGGGCCAACGTCCTGACTTTC. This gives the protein CASSPGTGRGANVLTF. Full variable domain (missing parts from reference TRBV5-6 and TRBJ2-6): DAGVTQSPTHLIKTRGQQVTLRCSPKSGHDTVSWYQQALGQGPQFIFQYYEEEERQRGNFPDRFSGHQFPNYSSELNVNALLLGDSALYLCASSPGTGRGANVLTFGAGSRLTVL.

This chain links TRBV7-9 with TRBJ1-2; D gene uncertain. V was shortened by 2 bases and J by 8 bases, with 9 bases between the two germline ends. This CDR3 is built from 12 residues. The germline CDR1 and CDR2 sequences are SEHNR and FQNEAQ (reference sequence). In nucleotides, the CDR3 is TGTGCCAGCAGCTTACTGGAGATGGGCTACACCTTC. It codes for CASSLLEMGYTF.

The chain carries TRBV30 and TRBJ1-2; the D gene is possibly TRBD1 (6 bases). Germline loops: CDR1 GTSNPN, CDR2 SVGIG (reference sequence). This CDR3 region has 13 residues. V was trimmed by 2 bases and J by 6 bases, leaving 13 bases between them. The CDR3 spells CAWSLVQGDGYTF. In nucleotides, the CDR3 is TGTGCCTGGAGTTTAGTACAGGGAGATGGCTACACCTTC.

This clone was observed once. In DNA, the CDR3 is TGTGCCAGAAGCTTGGGCAGTGATTCACCCCTCCACTTT. Amino acid sequence: CARSLGSDSPLHF. The chain uses TRBV5-3 and TRBJ1-6; D is uncertain. TRBV5-3 is recorded as an ORF, its role being uncertain. V dropped 0 bases and J dropped 8 bases, with 6 bases sitting between them. This CDR3 comprises 13 residues.

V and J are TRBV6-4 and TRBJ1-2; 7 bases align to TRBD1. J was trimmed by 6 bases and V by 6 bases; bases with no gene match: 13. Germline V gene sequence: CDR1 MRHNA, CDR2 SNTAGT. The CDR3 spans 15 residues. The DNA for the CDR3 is TGTGCCAGCAGCGTATCCGGACAGGCTTCCAATGGCTACACCTTC. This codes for CASSVSGQASNGYTF.